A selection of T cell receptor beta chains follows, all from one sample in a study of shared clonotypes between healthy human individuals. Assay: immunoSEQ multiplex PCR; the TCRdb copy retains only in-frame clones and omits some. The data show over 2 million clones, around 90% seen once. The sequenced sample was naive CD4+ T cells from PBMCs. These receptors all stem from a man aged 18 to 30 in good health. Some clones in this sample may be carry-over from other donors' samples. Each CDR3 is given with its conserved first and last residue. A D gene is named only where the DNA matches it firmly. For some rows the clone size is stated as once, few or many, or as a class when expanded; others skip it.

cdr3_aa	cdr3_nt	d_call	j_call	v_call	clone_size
CASSLVGIPGEQYF	TGCGCCAGCAGCTTGGTGGGGATACCTGGCGAGCAGTACTTC	-	TRBJ2-7	TRBV5-1	-
CASSRSGTSYNEQFF	TGCGCCAGCAGCCGTAGCGGTACTTCCTACAATGAGCAGTTCTTC	-	TRBJ2-1	TRBV5-1	once
CASRDRVYSYEQYF	TGTGCCAGCCGCGACAGAGTATACTCCTACGAGCAGTACTTC	-	TRBJ2-7	TRBV2	once
CASSSLIAGEELFF	TGCGCCAGCAGCTCTTTAATAGCGGGAGAGGAGCTGTTTTTT	TRBD2	TRBJ2-2	TRBV5-1	-
CASSVRGQGYTF	TGTGCCAGCAGTGTCAGGGGGCAAGGCTACACCTTC	TRBD1	TRBJ1-2	TRBV28	-
CASSRGGTGNTIYF	TGCGCCAGCAGTCGCGGGGGAACGGGAAACACCATATATTTT	-	TRBJ1-3	TRBV10-2	once
CASSQDYRTDTEAFF	TGCGCCAGCAGCCAAGATTACAGGACTGACACTGAAGCTTTCTTT	-	TRBJ1-1	TRBV4-3	-
CASSQTSGPPHEQFF	TGCGCCAGCAGTCAGACTAGCGGGCCCCCCCATGAGCAGTTCTTC	TRBD2	TRBJ2-1	TRBV5-1	-
CASSFHREDRPQETQYF	TGTGCCAGCAGCTTTCACAGGGAGGACAGGCCCCAAGAGACCCAGTACTTC	-	TRBJ2-5	TRBV7-9	-
CASRLWGDPLGANVLTF	TGTGCCAGTAGGTTATGGGGAGATCCTCTTGGGGCCAACGTCCTGACTTTC	-	TRBJ2-6	TRBV19	-
CASSFTRLAGGFTNNEQFF	TGTGCCAGCAGCTTCACGAGACTAGCGGGAGGATTCACAAACAATGAGCAGTTCTTC	TRBD2	TRBJ2-1	TRBV7-9	-
CASSRWDRGRGGYTF	TGTGCCAGCAGTCGCTGGGACAGGGGGCGTGGTGGCTACACCTTC	TRBD1	TRBJ1-2	TRBV28	once
CASSLGQTSYEQYF	TGCGCCAGCAGCTTGGGACAGACATCCTACGAGCAGTACTTC	-	TRBJ2-7	TRBV5-1	-
CASSPGGVAGSAGELFF	TGTGCCAGCAGCCCCGGAGGGGTAGCGGGATCTGCCGGGGAGCTGTTTTTT	TRBD2	TRBJ2-2	TRBV5-4	-
CASSPPDREAFF	TGCGCCAGCAGCCCCCCGGACAGGGAAGCTTTCTTT	TRBD1	TRBJ1-1	TRBV5-1	once
CAISARLDGETQYF	TGTGCCATCAGTGCCAGACTAGACGGGGAGACCCAGTACTTC	-	TRBJ2-5	TRBV10-3	-
CASSISGRADYEQYF	TGTGCCAGTAGTATATCGGGGCGGGCAGACTACGAGCAGTACTTC	-	TRBJ2-7	TRBV19	-
CASRPSSEGEQYF	TGTGCCAGCAGACCCTCTAGCGAGGGCGAGCAGTACTTC	-	TRBJ2-7	TRBV6-6	-
CASRGGTGLLGYTF	TGTGCCAGCAGGGGGGGGACGGGCCTATTGGGCTACACCTTC	-	TRBJ1-2	TRBV7-2	-
CASSSKKTDTQYF	TGTGCCAGCAGCTCGAAGAAAACAGATACGCAGTATTTT	-	TRBJ2-3	TRBV13	-
CASGLVIYGAGGPGTGELFF	TGTGCTAGTGGTTTGGTAATATACGGAGCGGGAGGACCAGGCACCGGGGAGCTGTTTTTT	TRBD2	TRBJ2-2	TRBV12-5	-
CASSTRGFNHEQFF	TGTGCCAGTAGTACGCGGGGATTCAACCATGAGCAGTTCTTC	-	TRBJ2-1	TRBV19	-
CASSRGASGTGQETQYF	TGTGCCAGCAGCAGGGGGGCTAGCGGGACGGGACAAGAGACCCAGTACTTC	TRBD2	TRBJ2-5	TRBV11-2	-
CATGTTAANTGELFF	TGCGCCACCGGGACGACGGCAGCGAACACCGGGGAGCTGTTTTTT	-	TRBJ2-2	TRBV10-1	once
CASSEPGGLYGYTF	TGTGCCAGCAGTGAGCCCGGCGGACTCTATGGCTACACCTTC	-	TRBJ1-2	TRBV6-1	-
CASSLGGAPSYNEQFF	TGTGCCAGCAGCTTGGGGGGAGCTCCGTCCTACAATGAGCAGTTCTTC	-	TRBJ2-1	TRBV7-2	once
CASSEGFYGYTF	TGTGCCAGCAGTGAAGGGTTTTATGGCTACACCTTC	-	TRBJ1-2	TRBV2	few
CASLLGQSTDTQYF	TGTGCCAGCCTTCTGGGACAGTCCACAGATACGCAGTATTTT	TRBD1	TRBJ2-3	TRBV2	-
CASRRTGTETQYF	TGTGCCAGCAGGCGGACAGGGACAGAGACCCAGTACTTC	TRBD1	TRBJ2-5	TRBV6-5	-
CASSSPGLAGVKTQYF	TGTGCCAGCAGTTCGCCGGGACTAGCGGGAGTTAAGACCCAGTACTTC	TRBD2	TRBJ2-5	TRBV28	-
CASSPTAGSSTDTQYF	TGTGCCAGCAGCCCGACAGCGGGATCTAGCACAGATACGCAGTATTTT	TRBD2	TRBJ2-3	TRBV13	-
CASSGGKSSYNSPLHF	TGTGCCAGCAGCGGGGGTAAAAGCTCCTATAATTCACCCCTCCACTTT	-	TRBJ1-6	TRBV5-6	once
CASSVEASENLFF	TGTGCCAGCAGCGTAGAAGCAAGCGAGAACCTGTTCTTC	-	TRBJ2-1	TRBV9	once
CASQTGTEAFF	TGTGCCTCCCAGACGGGCACTGAAGCTTTCTTT	-	TRBJ1-1	TRBV30	-
CAWRREVVVGDTQYF	TGTGCCTGGAGACGAGAGGTAGTCGTGGGAGATACGCAGTATTTT	-	TRBJ2-3	TRBV30	-
CASSPESRGYEQYF	TGTGCCAGTAGTCCCGAATCCCGGGGCTACGAGCAGTACTTC	-	TRBJ2-7	TRBV19	-
CASSSPGGEATQYF	TGTGCCAGCAGTTCCCCTGGGGGTGAGGCGACCCAGTACTTC	-	TRBJ2-5	TRBV6-1	-
CASSPAPDPGTEAFF	TGTGCCAGCAGCCCCGCTCCCGACCCGGGCACTGAAGCTTTCTTT	-	TRBJ1-1	TRBV11-2	-
CAISVGEYYGYTF	TGTGCCATCAGTGTAGGAGAATACTATGGCTACACCTTC	-	TRBJ1-2	TRBV10-3	-
CASSTPRGAYTF	TGTGCCAGCAGCACCCCAAGGGGAGCCTACACCTTC	-	TRBJ1-2	TRBV9	-
CATSTLDGEQYF	TGTGCCACCAGCACCTTGGATGGAGAGCAGTACTTC	-	TRBJ2-7	TRBV15	-
CASGPGTSDIRTQYF	TGTGCCAGCGGACCCGGGACTAGCGATATAAGGACCCAGTACTTC	TRBD2	TRBJ2-5	TRBV5-6	-
CASSARLAGSTDTQYF	TGTGCCAGCAGCGCCCGTCTGGCGGGGAGCACAGATACGCAGTATTTT	-	TRBJ2-3	TRBV21-1	-
CASSGANAYEQYF	TGTGCCAGCAGTGGGGCTAACGCATACGAGCAGTACTTC	-	TRBJ2-7	TRBV27	-